Listed here are 32 T cell receptor beta chains from one sample, sequenced in a study of cytomegalovirus exposure and HLA in healthy donors. Generated by immunoSEQ multiplex PCR, the TCRdb table keeps only in-frame clones and is missing some. The sample records around 70,000 clones, roughly 94% being singletons. Sequences were obtained from PBMCs. These receptors were obtained from a young woman in good health and CMV-seropositive.

The rearrangement uses TRBV30 and TRBJ1-1, with a weak D call TRBD1 (5 bases). This CDR3 has 13 residues. The germline V gene has CDR1 GTSNPN and CDR2 SVGIG (reference sequence). Trimming left V 5 bases short and J 4 bases short, with 14 bases between. CDR3 bases: TGTGCCTGGGCTTTGGGGGGTGTCACTGAAGCTTTCTTT. Its translation is CAWALGGVTEAFF.

The chain combines TRBV4-3 with TRBJ2-2; TRBD1 matches 7 bases. Germline V gene sequence: CDR1 LGHNA, CDR2 YSLEER. CDR3 length equals 16 residues. Germline trimming cut 0 bases from V and 4 bases from J; bases unmatched to any gene: 5. CDR3 bases: TGCGCCAGCAGCCAAGACCGCGACAGGGTCACCGGGGAGCTGTTTTTT. It translates to CASSQDRDRVTGELFF.

The chain carries TRBV5-6 and TRBJ2-3, with 11 bases aligning to TRBD1. Germline-derived CDR1 and CDR2 are SGHDT and YYEEEE. With V trimmed by 3 bases and J by 3 bases, 0 bases remained unmatched. This CDR3 is 14 amino acids long. CDR3 coding DNA: TGTGCCAGCAGCTGGGACAGGGGGACAGATACGCAGTATTTT. It codes for CASSWDRGTDTQYF.

This chain links TRBV5-4 with TRBJ2-3; D unresolved. The length of the CDR3 is 14 residues. Trimming cost V 1 base and J 1 base, with 7 bases left between them. Per germline, CDR1 SGHNT and CDR2 YYREEE (reference sequence). The CDR3 loop is CASSLSSGTDTQYF. In DNA form, the CDR3 reads TGTGCCAGCAGCTTGTCGTCCGGCACAGATACGCAGTATTTT.

This rearrangement joins TRBV27 to TRBJ1-2, with 7 bases aligning to TRBD1. Germline V gene data show CDR1 as MNHEY and CDR2 as SMNVEV (reference sequence). CDR3 length equals 16 residues. The V gene end was trimmed by 6 bases and the J gene end by 2 bases; junction bases not matched to a gene: 12. Here the CDR3 DNA reads TGTGCCAGCAGGGGATGGCCGACAGGGTTGAACTATGGCTACACCTTC. It yields the protein CASRGWPTGLNYGYTF.

The chain couples TRBV7-6 to TRBJ1-1; 12 bases are shared with TRBD1. The V gene's germline CDR1 is SGHVS and CDR2 FNYEAQ. This CDR3 is built from 18 residues. V was clipped by 4 bases and J by 2 bases; unmatched bases: 11. DNA for the CDR3: TGTGCCAGCAGCTCTTACCGGGACAGGGGGCCCGGCAACACTGAAGCTTTCTTT. Amino acid sequence: CASSSYRDRGPGNTEAFF.

V and J are TRBV30 and TRBJ1-2; D uncertain. V gave up 5 bases and J gave up 2 bases, with 12 bases separating them. In germline, CDR1 is GTSNPN, CDR2 SVGIG (reference sequence). The CDR3 covers 13 residues. CDR3 in amino acids: CAWETGRNYGYTF. DNA for the CDR3: TGTGCCTGGGAAACGGGGAGAAACTATGGCTACACCTTC.

Remarks on this clone: A much larger clone is a single base away; this may be a read error. The rearrangement joins TRBV7-3 to TRBJ2-1; 10 nucleotides agree with TRBD2. Losses at the gene ends were 2 bases for V and 4 bases for J; bases not matched to a gene: 2. Germline-derived CDR1 and CDR2 are SGHTA and FQGTGA. CDR3 length equals 15 residues. CDR3: CASSLATSGYNEQFF. CDR3 DNA: TGTGCCAGCAGCTTAGCGACTAGCGGGTACAATGAGCAGTTCTTC.

The chain recombines TRBV9 with TRBJ2-7; D perhaps matches TRBD2 (6 bases). This CDR3 contains 14 residues. CDR1 and CDR2 (germline): SGDLS, YYNGEE. V shed 4 bases and J shed 4 bases, with 15 bases lying between them. CDR3 nucleotide sequence: TGTGCCAGCAGCCCGCGGGACGGATGGTACGAGCAGTACTTC. Translated, it gives CASSPRDGWYEQYF.

This chain uses TRBV7-2 with TRBJ1-2; a weak D match, TRBD1 (5 bases). The CDR3 has 13 residues. Per the germline V gene, CDR1 is SGHTA and CDR2 is FQGNSA. Trimming took off 3 bases at V and 7 bases at J, with 12 bases between the two ends. The DNA of the CDR3 is TGTGCCAGCAGCTTCAACGGGGGTCCTGGCTACACCTTC. Its protein product is CASSFNGGPGYTF.

This clone was seen only once. CDR3 in DNA: TGTGCCAGCTCACCAGGAGGGGGCGCGACATCAGATACGCAGTATTTT. This translates into CASSPGGGATSDTQYF. This chain links TRBV18 with TRBJ2-3; TRBD1 is a possible D gene (7 bases). The CDR3 has 16 residues. CDR1 KGHSH and CDR2 LQKENI come from the germline V gene. The germline V and J ends were trimmed by 2 bases and 4 bases, with 16 bases remaining between them.

The chain is built from TRBV6-1 and TRBJ1-5; 7 bases are shared with TRBD1. J gave up 0 bases and V 4 bases, and 9 bases lay outside the gene matches. This CDR3 has 17 residues. In germline, CDR1 is MNHNS, CDR2 SASEGT. The CDR3: CASSGPGQHYSNQPQHF. The CDR3 DNA is TGTGCCAGCAGTGGCCCGGGACAGCATTATAGCAATCAGCCCCAGCATTTT.

The chain employs TRBV2 and TRBJ1-4; no reliable D call. Trimming took 3 bases from V and 14 from J, leaving 16 bases between them. Looked up from germline, CDR1 is SNHLY and CDR2 is FYNNEI. CDR3 length equals 13 residues. The CDR3: CASSEVRDNDLFF. The CDR3 DNA reads TGTGCCAGCAGTGAGGTACGGGATAATGATCTGTTTTTT.

CDR3 residues: CATSRDHGPGSNQPQHF. The CDR3 bases are TGTGCCACCAGCAGAGATCACGGACCGGGGAGCAATCAGCCCCAGCATTTT. The chain carries TRBV15 and TRBJ1-5; D uncertain. Germline assignment: CDR1 LNHNV and CDR2 YYDKDF (reference sequence). V lost 0 bases and J lost 1, with 13 bases in between. The CDR3 consists of 17 residues. The complete variable domain, with remaining parts taken from reference TRBV15 and TRBJ1-5, reads DAMVIQNPRYQVTQFGKPVTLSCSQTLNHNVMYWYQQKSSQAPKLLFHYYDKDFNNEADTPDNFQSRRPNTSFCFLDIRSPGLGDTAMYLCATSRDHGPGSNQPQHFGDGTRLSIL.

This sequence joins TRBV5-1 and TRBJ1-4; D is ambiguous. Trimming stripped 0 bases from V and 3 bases from J, with 12 bases between. Germline CDR1 and CDR2: SGHRS and YFSETQ. The CDR3 sequence is 16 residues long. The CDR3, as DNA: TGCGCCAGCAGCTTGGGGCAGTCCCTCTCTAATGAAAAACTGTTTTTT. Translation gives CASSLGQSLSNEKLFF.

The chain is built from TRBV7-3 and TRBJ2-3; 12 bases agree with TRBD2. This CDR3 comprises 16 residues. V shed 2 bases and J 4 bases; nucleotides not matched to a gene: 4. Germline assignment: CDR1 SGHTA and CDR2 FQGTGA. The CDR3 sequence is CASSLRLAGESDTQYF. The CDR3 DNA reads TGTGCCAGCAGCTTACGACTAGCGGGAGAATCAGATACGCAGTATTTT.

The chain carries TRBV5-1 and TRBJ1-4, with TRBD1 matching over 7 bases. Germline V lookup: CDR1 SGHRS, CDR2 YFSETQ. The CDR3 consists of 15 residues. The ends lost 0 bases at V and 6 bases at J; junction bases unmatched: 5. The CDR3 DNA follows: TGCGCCAGCAGCTTGGACAGGGGTTCAGATGAAAAACTGTTTTTT. Amino acids: CASSLDRGSDEKLFF.

The CDR3 is CASSNGTSGRPDTQYF. The DNA of the CDR3 is TGTGCCAGCAGCAACGGGACTAGCGGGAGGCCCGATACGCAGTATTTT. The chain uses TRBV27 and TRBJ2-3; 15 bases agree with TRBD2. This CDR3 region has 16 residues. Germline CDR1 MNHEY, CDR2 SMNVEV (reference sequence). V dropped 6 bases and J dropped 6; count of bases not matched to a gene: 7.

The chain links TRBV4-1 to TRBJ1-1; 8 bases agree with TRBD1. This CDR3 contains 16 residues. V lost 4 bases, J lost 3 bases, and 10 bases stayed unmatched. Germline CDR1 MGHRA, CDR2 YSYEKL. The CDR3 reads CASSPATGEADTEAFF. Written as DNA, the CDR3 is TGCGCCAGCAGCCCAGCGACAGGGGAGGCGGACACTGAAGCTTTCTTT.

The V and J genes are TRBV30 and TRBJ2-5; D is unclear. The CDR3 sequence is 10 residues long. Trimming removed 1 base at V and 5 bases at J, with 2 bases between. CDR1 is GTSNPN and CDR2 is SVGIG in the germline V gene (reference sequence). CDR3 nucleotide sequence: TGTGCCTGGAGTGCGGAGACCCAGTACTTC. This encodes CAWSAETQYF. The complete variable domain, with remaining parts taken from reference TRBV30 and TRBJ2-5, reads SQTIHQWPATLVQPVGSPLSLECTVEGTSNPNLYWYRQAAGRGLQLLFYSVGIGQISSEVPQNLSASRPQDRQFILSSKKLLLSDSGFYLCAWSAETQYFGPGTRLLVL.

The genes are TRBV19 and TRBJ2-2, with TRBD2 matching over 14 bases. The CDR3 is 17 amino acids. Germline V gene sequence: CDR1 LNHDA, CDR2 SQIVND (reference sequence). V was pared by 6 bases and J by 3 bases, with 6 bases of the junction left unmatched. The DNA of the CDR3 is TGTGCCAGTAGGAGACTAGCGGGGGGGAAAGACACCGGGGAGCTGTTTTTT. Translated: CASRRLAGGKDTGELFF.

The chain has TRBV27 and TRBJ2-4, with TRBD1 matching over 8 bases. Germline assignment: CDR1 MNHEY and CDR2 SMNVEV (reference sequence). CDR3 length: 17 amino acids. With V trimmed by 0 bases and J by 2 bases, 6 bases remained unmatched. The CDR3 loop reads CASSLSPGGISKNIQYF. The CDR3 DNA follows: TGTGCCAGCAGTTTATCGCCAGGGGGCATATCCAAAAACATTCAGTACTTC.

The chain combines TRBV6-1 with TRBJ1-3, with 7 nucleotides matching TRBD1. CDR3 length: 14 amino acids. V was clipped by 8 bases and J by 2 bases; unmatched bases: 6. Germline CDR1 and CDR2: MNHNS and SASEGT. The CDR3 coding sequence is TGTGCCAGCGGTCAAACAGGGGCTGGAAACACCATATATTTT. It translates to CASGQTGAGNTIYF.

The chain is built from TRBV5-1 and TRBJ1-1, with D possibly matching TRBD1 (6 bases). The V and J ends lost 0 bases and 1 base respectively, with 10 bases between them. Germline V lookup: CDR1 SGHRS, CDR2 YFSETQ. The CDR3 length is 15 residues. The DNA of the CDR3 is TGCGCCAGCAGCTTGGATCAGGGGCGGAACACTGAAGCTTTCTTT. It translates to CASSLDQGRNTEAFF.

J is TRBJ2-1 and V is TRBV7-9, with D unresolved. The CDR3 totals 14 residues. Per germline, CDR1 SEHNR and CDR2 FQNEAQ (reference sequence). V was trimmed by 4 bases and J by 5 bases, leaving 12 bases between them. Here the CDR3 reads CASSSLTSDNEQFF. Here the CDR3 DNA reads TGTGCCAGCAGCTCTCTGACTTCCGACAATGAGCAGTTCTTC.

The chain is built from TRBV6-5 and TRBJ1-2; maybe TRBD1 (5 bases). V was trimmed by 5 bases and J by 2 bases, leaving 9 bases between them. The CDR3 spans 13 residues. Germline V lookup: CDR1 MNHEY, CDR2 SVGAGI. In DNA, the CDR3 is TGTGCCAGCAGTCCGACAGTAAACTATGGCTACACCTTC. Amino acid sequence: CASSPTVNYGYTF.

The chain recombines TRBV7-9 with TRBJ1-1; a weak D match, TRBD1 (5 bases). The length of the CDR3 is 17 residues. CDR1 and CDR2 (germline): SEHNR, FQNEAQ (reference sequence). Trimming pared 5 bases from V and 5 bases from J, leaving 24 bases between. The CDR3 region has the DNA TGTGCCAGCAGCCCCGACGGGGGAGGCAAGGATGGGACTGAAGCTTTCTTT. It yields the protein CASSPDGGGKDGTEAFF. Full variable domain (missing parts from reference TRBV7-9 and TRBJ1-1): DTGVSQNPRHKITKRGQNVTFRCDPISEHNRLYWYRQTLGQGPEFLTYFQNEAQLEKSRLLSDRFSAERPKGSFSTLEIQRTEQGDSAMYLCASSPDGGGKDGTEAFFGQGTRLTVV.

V is TRBV7-9 and J is TRBJ2-1; 11 bases are shared with TRBD2. The CDR3 extends over 15 amino acids. Unmatched junction bases numbered 4, after V lost 3 bases and J lost 6 bases. Germline-derived CDR1 and CDR2 are SEHNR and FQNEAQ (reference sequence). The CDR3 loop is CASSFGTSGANEQFF. The CDR3 bases are TGTGCCAGCAGCTTCGGGACTAGCGGTGCCAATGAGCAGTTCTTC.

V usage is TRBV10-3 and J usage is TRBJ2-7; TRBD2 aligns across 7 bases. V lost 0 bases to trimming and J lost 4 bases; unmatched junction nucleotides: 6. The length of the CDR3 is 15 residues. Looked up from germline, CDR1 is ENHRY and CDR2 is SYGVKD. CDR3 sequence (DNA): TGTGCCATCAGTGAGTCGCAGCGGGAAGAATACGAGCAGTACTTC. As protein: CAISESQREEYEQYF.

This rearrangement joins TRBV2 to TRBJ2-6; D is unclear. Germline CDR1 and CDR2: SNHLY and FYNNEI. V lost 1 base to trimming and J lost 4 bases, with 8 bases between them. The CDR3 has 15 residues. Here the CDR3 DNA reads TGTGCCAGCAGTGAAGGACCGAGGGGGGCCAACGTCCTGACTTTC. Residues: CASSEGPRGANVLTF.

This chain links TRBV5-4 with TRBJ1-1; a weak D match, TRBD1 (5 bases). CDR1 is SGHNT and CDR2 is YYREEE in the germline V gene (reference sequence). The CDR3 length is 15 residues. Trimming removed 4 bases from V and 11 bases from J, with 24 bases in between. CDR3 residues: CASSILGTPNRGAFF. The CDR3 nucleotides are TGTGCCAGCAGCATTCTCGGGACTCCTAATCGAGGGGCTTTCTTT.

The chain recombines TRBV4-1 with TRBJ2-7; weak D call: TRBD2 (6 bases). CDR3 length: 16 residues. V was shortened by 1 base and J by 3 bases, with 16 bases between the two germline ends. Per the germline V gene, CDR1 is MGHRA and CDR2 is YSYEKL. The CDR3 is CASSQVVGGGLYEQYF. The DNA of the CDR3 is TGCGCCAGCAGCCAAGTGGTGGGAGGAGGACTCTACGAGCAGTACTTC.